This is a list of T cell receptor beta chains from one sample in a study of beta chain features in type 1 diabetes. TCRdb's table, derived via immunoSEQ multiplex PCR, lists solely in-frame clones and lacks some. Among roughly 130,000 clones listed, 9% to 9.5% were seen once. Sequencing was performed on central memory CD4+ T cells from blood. The source is a man aged 18-30 years in good health. The CDR3 runs from the conserved cysteine through the conserved F or W. D genes are given only for firm matches. Clone size appears in some rows only: once, few, many, or a class for an expanded clone.

v_call	d_call	cdr3_length	clone_size	j_call	cdr3_aa	cdr3_nt
TRBV30	.	11	few	TRBJ1-2	CAWSPGDGYTF	TGTGCCTGGAGCCCGGGAGATGGCTACACCTTC
TRBV4-1	.	15	many	TRBJ2-7	CASSQDTRPTYEQYF	TGCGCCAGCAGCCAAGATACCAGGCCAACCTACGAGCAGTACTTC
TRBV11-3	.	15	.	TRBJ2-3	CASSLEGGRGDTQYF	TGTGCCAGCAGCTTAGAGGGTGGCAGGGGAGATACGCAGTATTTT
TRBV2	TRBD1	15	.	TRBJ1-4	CASSTTGTGGEKLFF	TGTGCCAGCAGTACCACCGGGACAGGGGGCGAAAAACTGTTTTTT
TRBV7-6	TRBD1	15	.	TRBJ2-5	CASSYQTGRQETQYF	TGTGCCAGCAGTTATCAGACAGGGCGGCAAGAGACCCAGTACTTC
TRBV5-8	.	16	few	TRBJ1-2	CASSQSHRQVGFGYTF	TGTGCCAGCAGCCAATCGCACCGACAGGTTGGGTTTGGCTACACCTTC
TRBV5-1	TRBD2	15	many	TRBJ2-1	CASSRGGSSYNEQFF	TGCGCCAGCAGCCGCGGGGGGAGCTCCTACAATGAGCAGTTCTTC
TRBV7-2	.	13	few	TRBJ2-5	CASSLGRQETQYF	TGTGCCAGCAGCTTAGGCAGACAAGAGACCCAGTACTTC
TRBV7-9	TRBD2	16	few	TRBJ2-3	CASSRRGLGSTDTQYF	TGTGCCAGCAGCCGTAGGGGACTAGGGAGCACAGATACGCAGTATTTT
TRBV21-1	.	18	.	TRBJ1-3	CASSKGGTGRTSGNTIYF	TGTGCCAGCAGCAAAGGAGGGACAGGGAGGACCAGTGGAAACACCATATATTTT
TRBV7-3	.	13	few	TRBJ2-3	CASSLERADTQYF	TGTGCCAGCAGCTTAGAGCGCGCAGATACGCAGTATTTT
TRBV10-3	.	13	few	TRBJ1-1	CAISESQNTEAFF	TGTGCCATCAGTGAGTCCCAGAACACTGAAGCTTTCTTT
TRBV10-3	TRBD2	13	.	TRBJ2-7	CAAQAGGDYEQYF	TGTGCCGCCCAAGCGGGGGGCGACTACGAGCAGTACTTC
TRBV19	.	12	.	TRBJ2-1	CASSIRVNEQFF	TGTGCCAGTAGTATCAGGGTTAATGAGCAGTTCTTC
TRBV6-5	.	16	.	TRBJ1-6	CASSYSIAGDNSPLHF	TGTGCCAGCAGTTACTCGATTGCGGGGGATAATTCACCCCTCCACTTT
TRBV27	.	13	.	TRBJ2-3	CASRLGGTDTQYF	TGTGCCAGCAGGCTAGGGGGCACAGATACGCAGTATTTT